Listed here are 9 T cell receptor beta chains from one sample, sequenced in a study of blood T cell repertoires in COVID-19. Assay: immunoSEQ multiplex PCR; the TCRdb copy retains only in-frame clones and omits some. The top ten clones hold approximately 0.98% of a sample with approximately 330,000 clones, around 90% of them seen once. Sequencing input: peripheral blood. The receptors originated from a woman aged 40 to 50 with COVID-19, enrolled during active disease.

This chain uses TRBV7-9 with TRBJ1-4; 8 bases map to TRBD1. J was trimmed by 6 bases and V by 5 bases; bases with no gene match: 5. Germline V CDR1 and CDR2: SEHNR, FQNEAQ (reference sequence). The CDR3 loop spans 14 amino acids. This CDR3 is CASSQQGGDEKLFF. DNA of the CDR3: TGTGCCAGCAGCCAACAGGGGGGAGATGAAAAACTGTTTTTT.

The genes are TRBV28 and TRBJ2-7; 12 bases map to TRBD2. V lost 5 bases and J lost 0; bases outside the gene matches: 8. Germline CDR1 MDHEN, CDR2 SYDVKM. The CDR3 sequence is 17 residues long. The DNA of the CDR3 is TGTGCCAGCAGTCCGCCCGGACTAGCGGGGAGCTCCTACGAGCAGTACTTC. This encodes CASSPPGLAGSSYEQYF.

The chain carries TRBV5-1 and TRBJ1-6; no clear D. The CDR3 consists of 14 residues. Trimming stripped 4 bases from V and 8 bases from J, with 13 bases between. Germline assignment: CDR1 SGHRS and CDR2 YFSETQ. The CDR3 sequence: CASSLGGWDSPLHF. The DNA of the CDR3 is TGCGCCAGCAGCCTCGGAGGCTGGGATTCACCCCTCCACTTT.

The chain has TRBV28 and TRBJ1-1; no clear D gene. Trimming left V 3 bases short and J 0 bases short, with 14 bases between. Looked up from germline, CDR1 is MDHEN and CDR2 is SYDVKM. The CDR3 extends over 16 amino acids. This CDR3 reads CASSFPPYRMNTEAFF. CDR3 nucleotide sequence: TGTGCCAGCAGTTTTCCCCCTTACAGAATGAACACTGAAGCTTTCTTT.

This clone was seen a single time. The chain is built from TRBV15 and TRBJ2-1, with 12 bases that match TRBD2. Germline V lookup: CDR1 LNHNV, CDR2 YYDKDF (reference sequence). The CDR3 contains 19 residues. Trimming took 4 bases from V and 0 from J; bases not matched to a gene: 10. The CDR3 DNA sequence: TGTGCCACCAGCACCCGGGGACTAGCGGGTTTTAGCTCCTACAATGAGCAGTTCTTC. Translating it yields CATSTRGLAGFSSYNEQFF.

This rearrangement joins TRBV9 to TRBJ1-1; TRBD1 matches at 8 bases. The V gene end was trimmed by 4 bases and the J gene end by 6 bases; junction bases not matched to a gene: 8. The germline gives CDR1 SGDLS, CDR2 YYNGEE. The CDR3 length is 14 residues. The CDR3, as DNA: TGTGCCAGCAGCCCGGGACAGGTATCCGCTGAAGCTTTCTTT. This codes for CASSPGQVSAEAFF.

J is TRBJ1-1 and V is TRBV29-1; TRBD1 is a possible D gene (5 bases). Germline V gene lookup returns CDR1 SQVTM and CDR2 ANQGSEA. The CDR3 covers 12 residues. CDR3 coding DNA: TGCACCACGGGGGGAGATGGCACTGAAGCTTTCTTT. Translation gives CTTGGDGTEAFF.

The chain combines TRBV28 with TRBJ1-2; D gene ambiguous. The V end was cut by 3 bases, the J end by 2 bases, with 7 bases between. Germline V gene sequence: CDR1 MDHEN, CDR2 SYDVKM. CDR3 length equals 13 residues. The CDR3 DNA reads as TGTGCCAGCAGTTTTTCCACAAACTATGGCTACACCTTC. This translates into CASSFSTNYGYTF.

CDR3 in DNA: TGCGCCAGCAGTCTATCCAGGCTACGGTCACTTTACTTC. This encodes CASSLSRLRSLYF. The V and J genes are TRBV23-1 and TRBJ2-5, with D hard to call. TRBV23-1 is filed as an ORF, its function uncertain. The CDR3 is made up of 13 amino acids. With 4 bases removed from V and 14 bases from J, the gap between germline ends came to 20 bases.